A single sample gave rise to the 4 T cell receptor beta chains below, sequenced in a study of CD8 T cells in ankylosing spondylitis. Overall study results and limits: A motif in TCR beta, a set of fewer than ten highly homologous variants, appeared characteristic of ankylosing spondylitis blood.

Each CDR3 protein gets one entry after TCRdb re-called the 5' RACE reads with MiXCR. The sample includes about 540,000 distinct CDR3 sequences, about 13% seen only once; the top ten take nearly 7%. Antigen specificity for these receptors is unknown. Material: blood, either unsorted or a sorted T cell fraction (not recorded which). These receptors came from a male donor with ankylosing spondylitis.

V is TRBV5-1 and J is TRBJ2-1, with D maybe TRBD2 (6 bases). Germline V gene sequence: CDR1 SGHRS, CDR2 YFSETQ. V was shortened by 0 bases and J by 3 bases, with 10 bases between the two germline ends. The CDR3 spans 15 residues. This CDR3 reads CASSLGRLGYNEQFF. The CDR3 bases are TGCGCCAGCAGCTTGGGGCGACTAGGCTACAATGAGCAGTTCTTC.

CDR3 in amino acids: CAISEPEEGNTGELFF. In DNA, the CDR3 is TGTGCCATCAGTGAGCCGGAGGAGGGGAACACCGGGGAGCTGTTTTTT. The chain carries TRBV10-3 and TRBJ2-2, with a tentative D call TRBD2 (6 bases). The CDR3 consists of 16 residues. The V end was cut by 2 bases, the J end by 1 base, with 11 bases between. Per germline, CDR1 ENHRY and CDR2 SYGVKD.

This clonotype was seen repeatedly, ten times or more. The gene calls are TRBV3-1 and TRBJ2-1, with D possibly being TRBD1 or TRBD2 (5 bases each). Germline-derived CDR1 and CDR2 are LGHDT and YNNKEL (reference sequence). The CDR3 runs to 15 residues. V was trimmed by 3 bases and J by 9 bases, leaving 18 bases between them. Written as DNA, the CDR3 is TGTGCCAGCAGCCAGAGAGGGGCCACGCCCGGTGAGCAGTTCTTC. Translating gives CASSQRGATPGEQFF.

In this sample, this clonotype turned up a few times. The chain has TRBV10-3 and TRBJ2-1, with TRBD2 identical over 8 bases. The CDR3 length is 16 residues. CDR1 and CDR2 (germline): ENHRY, SYGVKD. J gave up 0 bases and V 6 bases, and 7 bases lay outside the gene matches. The CDR3 sequence is CAIRESGTSSYNEQFF. Written as DNA, the CDR3 is TGTGCCATCAGAGAATCCGGGACTAGCTCCTACAATGAGCAGTTCTTC.